This TCR beta chain was captured in a study of T cell responses to AZD1222 COVID-19 vaccine. Trimming took off 6 bases at V and 6 bases at J, with 17 bases between the two ends. This CDR3 is 13 amino acids long. Looked up from germline, CDR1 is SQVTM and CDR2 is ANQGSEA. Study results and caveats: Of the AZD1222 recipients, only five to seven were seropositive at baseline.

Sequencing used immunoSEQ multiplex PCR; TCRdb keeps in-frame clones, though not all of them. Of around 130,000 clones listed, approximately 93% were seen once; the top ten hold approximately 3.4%. Of note for this clone: The target antigen is unknown.

The origin of this receptor is an adult in good health. The V gene is TRBV29-1, the J gene TRBJ1-1; D might be TRBD1 (6 bases). The sample here was peripheral blood, taken on day 0 of AZD1222 vaccination. The CDR3 loop reads CSVGQSRGAEAFF. The CDR3 DNA is TGCAGCGTAGGACAGTCCCGGGGCGCTGAAGCTTTCTTT. Complete variable domain (other parts from reference TRBV29-1 and TRBJ1-1): SAVISQKPSRDICQRGTSLTIQCQVDSQVTMMFWYRQQPGQSLTLIATANQGSEATYESGFVIDKFPISRPNLTFSTLTVSNMSPEDSSIYLCSVGQSRGAEAFFGQGTRLTVV.